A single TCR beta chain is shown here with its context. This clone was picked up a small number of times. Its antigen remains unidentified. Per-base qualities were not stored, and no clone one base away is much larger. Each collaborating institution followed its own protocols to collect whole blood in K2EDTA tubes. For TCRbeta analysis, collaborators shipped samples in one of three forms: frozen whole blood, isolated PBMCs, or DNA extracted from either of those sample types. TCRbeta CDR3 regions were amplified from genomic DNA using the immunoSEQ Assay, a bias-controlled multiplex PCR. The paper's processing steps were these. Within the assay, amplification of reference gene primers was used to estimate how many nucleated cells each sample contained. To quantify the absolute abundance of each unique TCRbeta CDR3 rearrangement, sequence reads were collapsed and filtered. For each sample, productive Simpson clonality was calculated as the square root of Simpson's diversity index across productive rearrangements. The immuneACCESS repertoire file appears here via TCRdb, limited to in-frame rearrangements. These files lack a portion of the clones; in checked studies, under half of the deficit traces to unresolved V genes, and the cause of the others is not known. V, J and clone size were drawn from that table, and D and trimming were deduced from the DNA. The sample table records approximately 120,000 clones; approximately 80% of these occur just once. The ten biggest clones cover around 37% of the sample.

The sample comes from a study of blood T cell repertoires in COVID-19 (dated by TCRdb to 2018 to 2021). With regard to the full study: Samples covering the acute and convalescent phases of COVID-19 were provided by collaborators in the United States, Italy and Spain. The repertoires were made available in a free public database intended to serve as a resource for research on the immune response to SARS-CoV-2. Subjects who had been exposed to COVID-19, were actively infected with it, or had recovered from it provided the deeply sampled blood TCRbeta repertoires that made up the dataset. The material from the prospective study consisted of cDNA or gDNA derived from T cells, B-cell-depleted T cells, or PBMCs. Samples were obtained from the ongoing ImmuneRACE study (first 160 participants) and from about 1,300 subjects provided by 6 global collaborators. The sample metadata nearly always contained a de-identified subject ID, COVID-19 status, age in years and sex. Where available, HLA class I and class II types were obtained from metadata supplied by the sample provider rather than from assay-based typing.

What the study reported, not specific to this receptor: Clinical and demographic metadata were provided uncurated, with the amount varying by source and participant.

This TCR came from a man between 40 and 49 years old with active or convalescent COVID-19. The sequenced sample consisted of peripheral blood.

The CDR3 in this case is CASSSPRGRPPNEQFF. The nucleotides read TGTGCCAGCAGCTCCCCCAGGGGGAGACCCCCAAATGAGCAGTTCTTC. The chain is assembled from TRBV11-2 and TRBJ2-1, with 7 junctional bases fitting TRBD1. The germline V gene gives CDR1 as SGHAT and CDR2 as FQNNGV. From V the trimming removes 4 bases and from J it removes 7 bases, while the gene matches leave 13 bases of the junction unaccounted for. Taken from cysteine to phenylalanine, the CDR3 has 16 residues. Only CDR3 DNA is held: 48 bases, read in frame from base 1.